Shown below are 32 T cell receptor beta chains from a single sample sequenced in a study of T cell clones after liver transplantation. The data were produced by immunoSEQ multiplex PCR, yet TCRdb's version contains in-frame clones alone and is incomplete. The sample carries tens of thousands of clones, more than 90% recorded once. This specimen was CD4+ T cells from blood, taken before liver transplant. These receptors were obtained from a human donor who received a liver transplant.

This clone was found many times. The CDR3 reads CASSPSQDTEAFF. The DNA for the CDR3 is TGTGCCAGCTCACCATCACAGGACACTGAAGCTTTCTTT. The V and J genes are TRBV18 and TRBJ1-1, with D possibly being TRBD1 (5 bases). The CDR3 runs 13 residues. Germline assignment: CDR1 KGHSH and CDR2 LQKENI. Trimming stripped 2 bases from V and 3 bases from J, with 7 bases between. Variable domain in full (rest from reference TRBV18 and TRBJ1-1): NAGVMQNPRHLVRRRGQEARLRCSPMKGHSHVYWYRQLPEEGLKFMVYLQKENIIDESGMPKERFSAEFPKEGPSILRIQQVVRGDSAAYFCASSPSQDTEAFFGQGTRLTVV.

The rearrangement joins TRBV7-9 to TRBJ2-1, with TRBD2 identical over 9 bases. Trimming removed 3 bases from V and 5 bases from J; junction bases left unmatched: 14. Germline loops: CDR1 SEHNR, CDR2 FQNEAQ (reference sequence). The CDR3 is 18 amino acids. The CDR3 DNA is TGTGCCAGCAGCTTGGGTATAGCGGGGGTCCTACCGGACAATGAGCAGTTCTTC. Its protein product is CASSLGIAGVLPDNEQFF.

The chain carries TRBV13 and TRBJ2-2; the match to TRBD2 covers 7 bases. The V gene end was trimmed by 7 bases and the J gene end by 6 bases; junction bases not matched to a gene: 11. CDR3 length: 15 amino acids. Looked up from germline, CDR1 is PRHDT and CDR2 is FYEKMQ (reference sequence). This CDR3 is CASKEGRAVPGELFF. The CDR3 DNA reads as TGTGCCAGCAAGGAGGGGAGGGCCGTTCCCGGGGAGCTGTTTTTT.

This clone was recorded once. CDR3 DNA sequence: TGCGCCAGCAGCTTCAGTCAATTAAGCTCCTACAATGAGCAGTTCTTC. It codes for CASSFSQLSSYNEQFF. J is TRBJ2-1 and V is TRBV5-1; D ambiguous. This CDR3 is 16 amino acids long. Trimming stripped 2 bases from V and 0 bases from J, with 12 bases between. Germline V gene lookup returns CDR1 SGHRS and CDR2 YFSETQ.

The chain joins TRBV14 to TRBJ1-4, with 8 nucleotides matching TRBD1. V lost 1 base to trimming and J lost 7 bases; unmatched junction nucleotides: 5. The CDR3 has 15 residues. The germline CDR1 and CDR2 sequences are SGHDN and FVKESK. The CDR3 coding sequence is TGTGCCAGCAGCCAAGTGGGCAGGGGGCCTGAAAAACTGTTTTTT. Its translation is CASSQVGRGPEKLFF.

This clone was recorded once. CDR3 protein: CASSARETQYF. Here the CDR3 DNA reads TGTGCCAGCAGCGCAAGAGAGACCCAGTACTTC. The chain is built from TRBV7-9 and TRBJ2-5; D not certain. Germline V CDR1 and CDR2: SEHNR, FQNEAQ (reference sequence). The CDR3 loop spans 11 amino acids. V was cut by 5 bases and J by 4 bases, with 5 bases left in between.

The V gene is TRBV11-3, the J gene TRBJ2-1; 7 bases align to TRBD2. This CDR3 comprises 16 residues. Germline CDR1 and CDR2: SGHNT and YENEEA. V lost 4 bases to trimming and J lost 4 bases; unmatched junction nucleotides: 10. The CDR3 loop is CASSSLGAGKYNEQFF. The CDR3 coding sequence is TGTGCCAGCAGCTCCCTAGGAGCGGGGAAGTACAATGAGCAGTTCTTC. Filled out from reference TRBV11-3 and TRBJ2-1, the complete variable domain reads EAGVVQSPRYKIIEKKQPVAFWCNPISGHNTLYWYLQNLGQGPELLIRYENEEAVDDSQLPKDRFSAERLKGVDSTLKIQPAELGDSAVYLCASSSLGAGKYNEQFFGPGTRLTVL.

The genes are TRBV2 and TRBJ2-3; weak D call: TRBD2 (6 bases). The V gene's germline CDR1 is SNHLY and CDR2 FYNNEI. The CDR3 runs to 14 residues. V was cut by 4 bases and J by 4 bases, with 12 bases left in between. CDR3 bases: TGTGCCAGCAGTGTGGGGGGATGGTCAGATACGCAGTATTTT. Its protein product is CASSVGGWSDTQYF. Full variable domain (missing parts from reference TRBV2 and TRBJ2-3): EPEVTQTPSHQVTQMGQEVILRCVPISNHLYFYWYRQILGQKVEFLVSFYNNEISEKSEIFDDQFSVERPDGSNFTLKIRSTKLEDSAMYFCASSVGGWSDTQYFGPGTRLTVL.

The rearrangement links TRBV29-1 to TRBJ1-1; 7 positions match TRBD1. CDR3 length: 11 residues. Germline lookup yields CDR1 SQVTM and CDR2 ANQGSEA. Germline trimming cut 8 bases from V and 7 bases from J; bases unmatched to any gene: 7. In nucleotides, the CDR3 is TGCAGCTCCGGGACAGCTCTTGAAGCTTTCTTT. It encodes CSSGTALEAFF.

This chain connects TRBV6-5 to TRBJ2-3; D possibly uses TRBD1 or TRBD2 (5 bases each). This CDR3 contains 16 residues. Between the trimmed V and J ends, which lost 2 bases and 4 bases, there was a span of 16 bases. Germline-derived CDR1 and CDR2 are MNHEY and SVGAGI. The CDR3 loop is CASSYQAVTGPDTQYF. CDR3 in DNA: TGTGCCAGCAGTTACCAAGCGGTCACAGGTCCAGATACGCAGTATTTT.

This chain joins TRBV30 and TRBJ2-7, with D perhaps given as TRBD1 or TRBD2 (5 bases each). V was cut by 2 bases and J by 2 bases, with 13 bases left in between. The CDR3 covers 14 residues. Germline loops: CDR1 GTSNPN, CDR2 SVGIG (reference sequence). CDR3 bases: TGTGCCTGGAGTCGTTGGGACGGGGCCTACGAGCAGTACTTC. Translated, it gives CAWSRWDGAYEQYF. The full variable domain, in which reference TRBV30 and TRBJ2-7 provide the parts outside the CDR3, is SQTIHQWPATLVQPVGSPLSLECTVEGTSNPNLYWYRQAAGRGLQLLFYSVGIGQISSEVPQNLSASRPQDRQFILSSKKLLLSDSGFYLCAWSRWDGAYEQYFGPGTRLTVT.

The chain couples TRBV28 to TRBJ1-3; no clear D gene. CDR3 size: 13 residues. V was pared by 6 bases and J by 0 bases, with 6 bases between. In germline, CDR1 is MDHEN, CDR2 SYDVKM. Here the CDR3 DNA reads TGTGCCAGCAGCCCTGCCTCTGGAAACACCATATATTTT. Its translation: CASSPASGNTIYF.

CDR3 DNA sequence: TGCGCCAGCAGCTCTCCTAGCGGGAGGAGCTCCTACAATGAGCAGTTCTTC. Protein product: CASSSPSGRSSYNEQFF. The chain combines TRBV5-1 with TRBJ2-1, with TRBD2 identical over 11 bases. V lost 3 bases, J lost 0 bases, and 5 bases stayed unmatched. The CDR3 runs to 17 residues. In germline, CDR1 is SGHRS, CDR2 YFSETQ.

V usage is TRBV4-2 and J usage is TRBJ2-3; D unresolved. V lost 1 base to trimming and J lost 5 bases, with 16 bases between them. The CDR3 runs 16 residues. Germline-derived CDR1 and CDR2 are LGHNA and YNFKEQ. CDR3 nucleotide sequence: TGTGCCAGCAGCCAAGTCTCCAGGAACCTTGGAGATACGCAGTATTTT. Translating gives CASSQVSRNLGDTQYF.

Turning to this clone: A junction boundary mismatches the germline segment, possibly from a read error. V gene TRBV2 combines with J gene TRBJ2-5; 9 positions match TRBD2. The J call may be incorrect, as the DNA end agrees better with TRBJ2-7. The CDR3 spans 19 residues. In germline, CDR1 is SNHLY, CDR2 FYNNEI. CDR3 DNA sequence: TGTGCCAGCAGCGAAGCGCTTCGATGGGCGGGAGGGCCATCCTACGAGCAGTACTTC. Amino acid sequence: CASSEALRWAGGPSYEQYF.

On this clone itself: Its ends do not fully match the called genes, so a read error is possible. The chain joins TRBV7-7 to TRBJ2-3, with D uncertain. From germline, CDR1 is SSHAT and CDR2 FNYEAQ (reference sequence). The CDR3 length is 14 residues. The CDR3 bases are TGTGCTAGCAGCTTTGGCGGTGTCACAGATACGCAGTATTTT. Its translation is CASSFGGVTDTQYF.

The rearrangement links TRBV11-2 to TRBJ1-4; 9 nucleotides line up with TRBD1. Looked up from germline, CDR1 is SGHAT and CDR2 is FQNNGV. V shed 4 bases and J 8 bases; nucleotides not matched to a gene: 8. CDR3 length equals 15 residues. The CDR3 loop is CASSSGTGRKEKLFF. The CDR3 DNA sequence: TGTGCCAGCAGCTCCGGGACAGGGCGGAAAGAAAAACTGTTTTTT. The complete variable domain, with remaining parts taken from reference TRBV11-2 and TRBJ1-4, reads EAGVAQSPRYKIIEKRQSVAFWCNPISGHATLYWYQQILGQGPKLLIQFQNNGVVDDSQLPKDRFSAERLKGVDSTLKIQPAKLEDSAVYLCASSSGTGRKEKLFFGSGTQLSVL.

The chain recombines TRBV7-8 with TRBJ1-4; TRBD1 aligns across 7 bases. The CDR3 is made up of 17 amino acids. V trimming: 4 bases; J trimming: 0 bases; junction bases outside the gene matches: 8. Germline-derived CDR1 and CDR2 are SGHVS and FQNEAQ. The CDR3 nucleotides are TGTGCCAGCAGCTCATTGGTCGACAGGGCAACTAATGAAAAACTGTTTTTT. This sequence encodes CASSSLVDRATNEKLFF.

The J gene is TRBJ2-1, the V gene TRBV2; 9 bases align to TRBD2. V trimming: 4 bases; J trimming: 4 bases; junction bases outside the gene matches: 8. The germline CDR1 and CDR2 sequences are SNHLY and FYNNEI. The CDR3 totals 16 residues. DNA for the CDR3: TGTGCCAGCAGTGTACGGAGCGGGGGGACGTACAATGAGCAGTTCTTC. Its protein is CASSVRSGGTYNEQFF.

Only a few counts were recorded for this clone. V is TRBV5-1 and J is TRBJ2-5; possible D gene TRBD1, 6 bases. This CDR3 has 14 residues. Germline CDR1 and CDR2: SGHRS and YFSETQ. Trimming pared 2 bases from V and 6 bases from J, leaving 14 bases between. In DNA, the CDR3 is TGCGCCAGCAGCTTTTTGGGGGCGGAGCAGACCCAGTACTTC. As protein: CASSFLGAEQTQYF.

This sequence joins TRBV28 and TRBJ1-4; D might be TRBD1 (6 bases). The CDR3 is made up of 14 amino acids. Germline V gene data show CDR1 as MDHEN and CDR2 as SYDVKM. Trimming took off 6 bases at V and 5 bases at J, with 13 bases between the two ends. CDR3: CASRRGGKNEKLFF. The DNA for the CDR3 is TGTGCCAGCAGGAGGGGGGGGAAGAATGAAAAACTGTTTTTT.

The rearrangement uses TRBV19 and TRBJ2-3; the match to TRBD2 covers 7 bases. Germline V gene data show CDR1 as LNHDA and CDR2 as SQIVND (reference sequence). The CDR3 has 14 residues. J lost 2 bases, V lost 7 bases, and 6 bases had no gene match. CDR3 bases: TGTGCCAGTAAACGAGGACTAGACACAGATACGCAGTATTTT. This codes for CASKRGLDTDTQYF.

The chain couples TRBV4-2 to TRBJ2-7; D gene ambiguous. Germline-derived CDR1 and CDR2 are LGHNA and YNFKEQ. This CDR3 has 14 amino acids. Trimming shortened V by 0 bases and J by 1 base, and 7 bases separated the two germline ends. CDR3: CASSQESASYEQYF. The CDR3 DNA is TGTGCCAGCAGCCAAGAATCGGCTTCCTACGAGCAGTACTTC.

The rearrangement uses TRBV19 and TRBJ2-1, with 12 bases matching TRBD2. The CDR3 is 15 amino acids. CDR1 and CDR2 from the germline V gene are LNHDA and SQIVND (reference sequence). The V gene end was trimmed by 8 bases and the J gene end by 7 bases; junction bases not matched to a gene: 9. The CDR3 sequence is CASAPGLAGVNEQFF. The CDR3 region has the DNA TGTGCCAGTGCACCGGGACTAGCGGGTGTTAATGAGCAGTTCTTC.

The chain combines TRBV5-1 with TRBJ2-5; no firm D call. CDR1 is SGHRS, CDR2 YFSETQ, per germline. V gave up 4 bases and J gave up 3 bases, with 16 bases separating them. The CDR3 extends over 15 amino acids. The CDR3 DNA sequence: TGCGCCAGCAGCCAAAGGTCGAGACAAGAAGAGACCCAGTACTTC. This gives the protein CASSQRSRQEETQYF.

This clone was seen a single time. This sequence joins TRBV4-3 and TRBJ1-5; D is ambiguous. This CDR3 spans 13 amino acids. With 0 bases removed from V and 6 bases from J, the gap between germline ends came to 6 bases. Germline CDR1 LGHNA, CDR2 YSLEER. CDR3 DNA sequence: TGCGCCAGCAGCCAAGATCGGGTTCAGCCCCAGCATTTT. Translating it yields CASSQDRVQPQHF.

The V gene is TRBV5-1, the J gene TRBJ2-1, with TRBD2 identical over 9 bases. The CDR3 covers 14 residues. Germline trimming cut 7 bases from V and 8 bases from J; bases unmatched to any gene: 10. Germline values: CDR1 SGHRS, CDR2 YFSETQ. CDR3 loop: CASGRGGANDEQFF. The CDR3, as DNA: TGCGCCAGCGGGCGGGGGGGCGCTAACGATGAGCAGTTCTTC. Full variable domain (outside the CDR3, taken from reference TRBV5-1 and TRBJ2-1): KAGVTQTPRYLIKTRGQQVTLSCSPISGHRSVSWYQQTPGQGLQFLFEYFSETQRNKGNFPGRFSGRQFSNSRSEMNVSTLELGDSALYLCASGRGGANDEQFFGPGTRLTVL.

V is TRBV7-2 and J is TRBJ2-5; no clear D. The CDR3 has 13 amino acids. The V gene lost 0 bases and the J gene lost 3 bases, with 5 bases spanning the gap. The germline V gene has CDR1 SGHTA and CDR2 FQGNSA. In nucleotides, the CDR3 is TGTGCCAGCAGCTTAGCCATAAAAGAGACCCAGTACTTC. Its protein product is CASSLAIKETQYF.

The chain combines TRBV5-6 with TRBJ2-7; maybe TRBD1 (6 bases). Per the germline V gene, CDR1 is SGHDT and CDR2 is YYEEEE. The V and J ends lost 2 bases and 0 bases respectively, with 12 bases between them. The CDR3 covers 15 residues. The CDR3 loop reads CASSLVDRPSYEQYF. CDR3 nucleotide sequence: TGTGCCAGCAGCTTAGTGGACAGACCCTCCTACGAGCAGTACTTC.

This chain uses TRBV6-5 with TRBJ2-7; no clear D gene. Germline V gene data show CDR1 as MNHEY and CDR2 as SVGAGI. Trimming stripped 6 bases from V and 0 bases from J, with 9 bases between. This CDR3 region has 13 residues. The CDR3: CASRREPSYEQYF. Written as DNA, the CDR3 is TGTGCCAGCAGGAGAGAACCCTCCTACGAGCAGTACTTC.

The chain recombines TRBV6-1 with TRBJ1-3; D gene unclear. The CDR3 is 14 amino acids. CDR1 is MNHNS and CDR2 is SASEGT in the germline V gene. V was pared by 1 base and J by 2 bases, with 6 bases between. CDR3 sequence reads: CASSEGAAGNTIYF. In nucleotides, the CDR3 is TGTGCCAGCAGTGAAGGCGCCGCTGGAAACACCATATATTTT.

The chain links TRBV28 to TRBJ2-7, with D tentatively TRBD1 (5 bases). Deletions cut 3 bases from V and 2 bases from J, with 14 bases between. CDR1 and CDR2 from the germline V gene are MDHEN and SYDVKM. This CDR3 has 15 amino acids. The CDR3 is CASSFGVPDTYEQYF. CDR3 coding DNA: TGTGCCAGCAGTTTTGGGGTCCCGGACACCTACGAGCAGTACTTC.